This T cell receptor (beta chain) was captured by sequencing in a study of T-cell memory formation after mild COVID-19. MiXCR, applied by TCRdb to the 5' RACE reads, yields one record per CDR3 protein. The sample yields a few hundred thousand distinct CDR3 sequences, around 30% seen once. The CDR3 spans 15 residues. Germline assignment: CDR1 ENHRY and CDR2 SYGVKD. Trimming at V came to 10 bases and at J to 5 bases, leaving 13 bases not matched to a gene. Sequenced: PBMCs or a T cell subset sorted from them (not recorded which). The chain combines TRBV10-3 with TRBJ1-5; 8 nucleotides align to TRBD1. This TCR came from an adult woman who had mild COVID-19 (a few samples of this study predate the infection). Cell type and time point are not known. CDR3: CATSNPGQAYQPQHF. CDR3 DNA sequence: TGTGCCACCTCGAATCCGGGACAGGCTTATCAGCCCCAGCATTTT.